This note documents a single T cell receptor (beta chain) sequence. Its specificity is unknown. This record comes from a study of T-cell memory formation after mild COVID-19. Overall study: Each donor largely had its own TCR clusters. Findings and limits, study-wide: Some SARS-CoV-2-responding clones were already detected in memory before infection. Clones contracting over day 15 to 85 were CD4/CD8 balanced, with later expanders leaning CD4+. Contracting CD4+ clones were located mainly in CM and EM, and CD8+ clones in EMRA.

MiXCR was run by TCRdb on the 5' RACE reads, yielding one entry per CDR3 protein. In the table there are a few hundred thousand distinct CDR3 sequences, 13% to 15% of which are singletons. The germline CDR1 and CDR2 sequences are SGDLS and YYNGEE. V was shortened by 0 bases and J by 0 bases, with 5 bases between the two germline ends. The CDR3 contains 14 residues. The clonotype comes from a man between 18 and 29 years old who had mild COVID-19 (a few samples of this study predate the infection). Cell type and time point are not known. The sample was PBMCs or a T cell subset sorted from them (not recorded which). J is TRBJ2-3 and V is TRBV9; D not certain. CDR3 region: CASSVAASTDTQYF. DNA for the CDR3: TGTGCCAGCAGCGTAGCGGCTAGCACAGATACGCAGTATTTT. The entire variable domain, with the rest obtained from reference TRBV9 and TRBJ2-3, is as follows: DSGVTQTPKHLITATGQRVTLRCSPRSGDLSVYWYQQSLDQGLQFLIQYYNGEERAKGNILERFSAQQFPDLHSELNLSSLELGDSALYFCASSVAASTDTQYFGPGTRLTVL.